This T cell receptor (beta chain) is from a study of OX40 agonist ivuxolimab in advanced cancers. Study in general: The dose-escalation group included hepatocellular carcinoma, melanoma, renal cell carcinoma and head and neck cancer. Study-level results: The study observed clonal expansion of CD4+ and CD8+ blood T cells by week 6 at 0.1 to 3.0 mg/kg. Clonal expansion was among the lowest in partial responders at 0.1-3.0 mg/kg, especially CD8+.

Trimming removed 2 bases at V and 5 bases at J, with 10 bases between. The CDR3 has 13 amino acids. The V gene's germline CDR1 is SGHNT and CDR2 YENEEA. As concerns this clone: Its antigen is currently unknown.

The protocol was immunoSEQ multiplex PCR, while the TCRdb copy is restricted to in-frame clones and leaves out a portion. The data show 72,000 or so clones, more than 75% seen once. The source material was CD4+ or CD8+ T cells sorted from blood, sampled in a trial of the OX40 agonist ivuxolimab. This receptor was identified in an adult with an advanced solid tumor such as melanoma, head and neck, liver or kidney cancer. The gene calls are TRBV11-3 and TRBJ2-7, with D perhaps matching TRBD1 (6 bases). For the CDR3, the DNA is TGTGCCAGCAGCTTAACCCACAGGGACGAGCAGTACTTC. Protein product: CASSLTHRDEQYF.